This note documents a single TCR beta chain sequence. This specimen comes from a study of patients and donors after allogeneic stem cell transplantation. TCRdb re-called the RT-PCR reads through MiXCR, storing one row per CDR3 protein. The sample lists some 160,000 distinct CDR3 sequences, 24% occurring once. Trimming removed 2 bases from V and 2 bases from J, with 13 bases in between. Germline V gives CDR1 MNHEY, CDR2 SVGAGI. This CDR3 comprises 15 residues. This chain connects TRBV6-5 to TRBJ2-7, with D tentatively TRBD1 (5 bases). The sample comprised blood, either unsorted or a sorted T cell fraction (not recorded which). This clonotype was sampled from a human donor who was either an allogeneic HSCT recipient or a stem cell or donor lymphocyte infusion donor (not recorded which). It is not recorded whose cells these are; they may come from a transplant donor. CDR3 loop: CASSYNQGPAYEQYF. CDR3 DNA sequence: TGTGCCAGCAGTTACAATCAGGGTCCAGCCTACGAGCAGTACTTC.